This T cell receptor beta chain was observed in a study of cytomegalovirus exposure and HLA in healthy donors. Trimming took 10 bases from V and 6 from J, leaving 15 bases between them. Germline V CDR1 and CDR2: WNHNN, SYGVQD (reference sequence). The CDR3 extends over 12 amino acids. The PCR had 60 Vbeta and 13 Jbeta primers. TCRdb's copy holds only in-frame clones and misses some; the assay was immunoSEQ multiplex PCR. The sample carries roughly 140,000 clones, approximately 80% recorded once. The V and J genes are TRBV10-1 and TRBJ2-5, with a weak D call TRBD1 (6 bases). The clonotype comes from a man aged 30-40 years in good health and CMV-seropositive. Input material: PBMCs. CDR3 nucleotide sequence: TGCGCCAACGACCCGAGGGGGAAGACCCAGTACTTC. This sequence encodes CANDPRGKTQYF.